In this sample, the clone carrying this T cell receptor beta chain turned up once. Its cognate antigen is unknown. The data originate from a study of cytomegalovirus exposure and HLA in healthy donors. Donors came from a validation cohort of some 110 subjects, distinct from the first 666-subject cohort. The repertoire was sequenced with immunoSEQ multiplex PCR; TCRdb's copy has only in-frame clones and lacks some. The data show about 74,000 clones, 94% seen once. Germline V gene sequence: CDR1 SGHNT, CDR2 YYREEE (reference sequence). This CDR3 region has 12 residues. V was trimmed by 5 bases and J by 6 bases, leaving 9 bases between them. Points from the study as a whole: According to a subsequent analysis, TCR clusters identified in the first cohort showed a tendency to co-occur across the approximately 110 validation repertoires.

Sequencing used PBMCs. The source is a young man in good health and CMV-seropositive. The V call is TRBV5-4, the J call TRBJ2-1; tentatively, D is TRBD1 (5 bases). DNA of the CDR3: TGTGCCAGCAGTAGGGGAATCAATGAGCAGTTCTTC. Translating it yields CASSRGINEQFF.